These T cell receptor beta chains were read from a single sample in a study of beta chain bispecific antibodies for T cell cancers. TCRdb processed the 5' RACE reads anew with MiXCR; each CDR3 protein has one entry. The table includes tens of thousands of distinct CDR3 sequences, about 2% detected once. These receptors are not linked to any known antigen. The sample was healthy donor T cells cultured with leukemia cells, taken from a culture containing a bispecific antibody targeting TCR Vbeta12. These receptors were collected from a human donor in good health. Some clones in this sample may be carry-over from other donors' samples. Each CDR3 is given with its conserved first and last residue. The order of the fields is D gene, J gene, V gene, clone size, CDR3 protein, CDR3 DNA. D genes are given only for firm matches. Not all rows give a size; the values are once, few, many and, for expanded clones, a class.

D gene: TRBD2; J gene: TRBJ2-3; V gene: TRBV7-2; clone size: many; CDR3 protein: CASSSGLAPTDTQYF; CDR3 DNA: TGTGCCAGCAGCTCAGGACTAGCGCCCACAGATACGCAGTATTTT
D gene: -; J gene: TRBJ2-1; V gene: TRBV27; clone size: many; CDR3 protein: CASSLGSPGTYNEQFF; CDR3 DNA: TGTGCCAGCAGTTTAGGCTCCCCGGGGACCTACAATGAGCAGTTCTTC
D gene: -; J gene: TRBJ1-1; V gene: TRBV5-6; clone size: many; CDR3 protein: CASSLGTMNTEAFF; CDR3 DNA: TGTGCCAGCAGCTTGGGGACAATGAACACTGAAGCTTTCTTT
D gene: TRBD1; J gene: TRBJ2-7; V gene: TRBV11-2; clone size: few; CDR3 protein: CASSKTGGRSYEQYF; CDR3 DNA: TGTGCCAGCAGCAAGACAGGGGGCCGCTCCTACGAGCAGTACTTC
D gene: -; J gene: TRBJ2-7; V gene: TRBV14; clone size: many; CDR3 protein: CASSQGRDGFYEQYF; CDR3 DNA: TGTGCCAGCAGCCAAGGCAGGGATGGTTTCTACGAGCAGTACTTC
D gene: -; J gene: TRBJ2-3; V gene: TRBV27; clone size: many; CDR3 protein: CASSPLLGNEADTQYF; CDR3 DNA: TGTGCCAGCAGTCCTCTCCTGGGGAACGAGGCAGATACGCAGTATTTT
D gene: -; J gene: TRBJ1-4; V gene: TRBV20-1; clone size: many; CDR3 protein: CSARDRGDLTNEKLFF; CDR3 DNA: TGCAGTGCTAGAGATCGGGGGGATCTCACTAATGAAAAACTGTTTTTT
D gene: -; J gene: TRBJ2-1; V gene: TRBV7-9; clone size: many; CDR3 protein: CASSLENENEQFF; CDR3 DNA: TGTGCCAGCAGCTTAGAGAATGAGAATGAGCAGTTCTTC
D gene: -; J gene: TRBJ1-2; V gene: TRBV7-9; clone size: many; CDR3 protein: CASRPDEENGYTF; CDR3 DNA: TGTGCCAGCAGACCTGACGAAGAGAATGGCTACACCTTC
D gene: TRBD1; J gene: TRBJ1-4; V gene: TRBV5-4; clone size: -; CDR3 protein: CASSETGIEEKLFF; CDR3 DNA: TGTGCCAGCAGCGAGACAGGGATTGAGGAAAAACTGTTTTTT
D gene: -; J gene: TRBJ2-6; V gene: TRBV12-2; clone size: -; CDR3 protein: CASRLAQEGAAGANVLTF; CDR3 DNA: TGTGCAAGTCGCTTAGCGCAGGAGGGGGCGGCTGGGGCCAACGTCCTGACTTTC
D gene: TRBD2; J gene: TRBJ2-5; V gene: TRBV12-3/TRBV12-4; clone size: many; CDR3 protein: CASTTSGGEETQYF; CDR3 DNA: TGTGCCAGCACGACTAGCGGGGGGGAAGAGACCCAGTACTTC
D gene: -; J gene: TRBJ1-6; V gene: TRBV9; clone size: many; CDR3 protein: CASSVQGGASPLHF; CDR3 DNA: TGTGCCAGCAGCGTACAGGGAGGTGCTTCACCCCTCCACTTT
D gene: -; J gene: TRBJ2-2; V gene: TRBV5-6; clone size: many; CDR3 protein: CASTSGEEIITGELFF; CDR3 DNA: TGTGCCAGCACCTCTGGGGAAGAAATAATAACCGGGGAGCTGTTTTTT
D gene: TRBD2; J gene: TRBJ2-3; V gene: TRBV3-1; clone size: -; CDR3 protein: CASSSGTSGERFTDTQYF; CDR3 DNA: TGTGCCAGCAGCTCCGGGACTAGCGGGGAACGATTCACAGATACGCAGTATTTT
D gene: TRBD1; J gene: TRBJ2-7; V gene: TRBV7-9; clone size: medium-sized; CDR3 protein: CASSPWTGTSSYEQYF; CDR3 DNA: TGTGCCAGCAGCCCTTGGACAGGGACGAGCTCCTACGAGCAGTACTTC
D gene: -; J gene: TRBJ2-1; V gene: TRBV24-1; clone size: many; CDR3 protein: CATSVPGVGSFVEQFF; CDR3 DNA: TGTGCCACCAGTGTGCCGGGAGTCGGATCCTTTGTGGAGCAGTTCTTC
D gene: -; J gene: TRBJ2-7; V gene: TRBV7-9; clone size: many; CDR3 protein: CASSLEGGPTPYEQYF; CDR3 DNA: TGTGCCAGCAGCTTAGAGGGGGGCCCCACTCCCTACGAGCAGTACTTC
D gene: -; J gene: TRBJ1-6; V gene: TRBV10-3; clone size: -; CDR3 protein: CAISGVEGSPLHF; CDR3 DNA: TGTGCCATCAGTGGTGTTGAGGGGTCACCCCTCCACTTT
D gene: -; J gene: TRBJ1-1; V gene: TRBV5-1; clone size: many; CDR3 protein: CASSYGTMNTEAFF; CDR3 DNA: TGCGCCAGCAGCTATGGGACCATGAACACTGAAGCTTTCTTT
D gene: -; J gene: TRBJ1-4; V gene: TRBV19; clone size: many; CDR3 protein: CASSSPATNEKLFF; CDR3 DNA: TGTGCCAGTAGCAGCCCGGCAACTAATGAAAAACTGTTTTTT
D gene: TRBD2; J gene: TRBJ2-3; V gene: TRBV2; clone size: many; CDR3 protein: CASRLLAGLTDTQYF; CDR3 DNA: TGTGCCAGCAGGCTTCTAGCGGGCCTCACAGATACGCAGTATTTT
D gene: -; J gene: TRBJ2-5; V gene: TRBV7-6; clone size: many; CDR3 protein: CASSLEGAPQETQYF; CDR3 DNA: TGTGCCAGCAGCTTAGAAGGAGCCCCCCAAGAGACCCAGTACTTC
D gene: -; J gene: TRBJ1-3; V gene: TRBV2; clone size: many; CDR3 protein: CASSEGQAPGNTIYF; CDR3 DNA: TGTGCCAGCAGTGAAGGCCAGGCTCCTGGAAACACCATATATTTT
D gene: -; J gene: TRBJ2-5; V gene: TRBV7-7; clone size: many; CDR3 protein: CASSLDPSYEETQYF; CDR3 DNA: TGTGCTAGCAGCTTAGATCCGTCGTATGAAGAGACCCAGTACTTC
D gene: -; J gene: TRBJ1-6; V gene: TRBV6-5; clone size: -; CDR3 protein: CASTALGSPLHF; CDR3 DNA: TGTGCCAGCACCGCCTTGGGGTCACCCCTCCACTTT
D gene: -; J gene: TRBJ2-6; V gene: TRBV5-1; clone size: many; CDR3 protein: CASSLADPVGGANVLTF; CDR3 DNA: TGCGCCAGCAGCTTGGCCGACCCAGTGGGTGGGGCCAACGTCCTGACTTTC
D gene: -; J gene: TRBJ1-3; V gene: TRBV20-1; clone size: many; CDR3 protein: CSAWDTSSGNTIYF; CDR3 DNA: TGCAGTGCTTGGGACACCAGCTCTGGAAACACCATATATTTT
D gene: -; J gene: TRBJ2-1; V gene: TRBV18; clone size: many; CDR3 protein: CASSPPGVLLYNEQFF; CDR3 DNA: TGTGCCAGCTCACCACCAGGAGTGCTTCTCTACAATGAGCAGTTCTTC
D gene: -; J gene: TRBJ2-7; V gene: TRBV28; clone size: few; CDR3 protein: CASKLRLGYEQYF; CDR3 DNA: TGTGCCAGCAAACTCCGGCTTGGCTACGAGCAGTACTTC
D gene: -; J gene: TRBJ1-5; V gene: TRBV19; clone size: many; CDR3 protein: CASSILAGGNQPQHF; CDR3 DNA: TGTGCCAGTAGTATCCTCGCGGGCGGTAATCAGCCCCAGCATTTT
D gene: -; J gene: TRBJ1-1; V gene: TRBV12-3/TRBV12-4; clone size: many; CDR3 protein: CASSDQVNTEAFF; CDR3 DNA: TGTGCCAGCAGCGATCAGGTGAACACTGAAGCTTTCTTT
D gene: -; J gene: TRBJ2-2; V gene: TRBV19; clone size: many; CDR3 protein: CASTFQVYTGELFF; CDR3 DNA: TGTGCCAGTACCTTCCAGGTCTACACCGGGGAGCTGTTTTTT
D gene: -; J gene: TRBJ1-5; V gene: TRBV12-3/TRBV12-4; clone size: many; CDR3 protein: CASGGHYTQPQHF; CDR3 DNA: TGTGCCTCGGGGGGACATTATACCCAGCCCCAGCATTTT
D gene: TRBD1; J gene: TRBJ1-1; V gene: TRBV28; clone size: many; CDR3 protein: CASTSRDRLIEAFF; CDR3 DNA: TGTGCCAGCACTTCCCGGGACAGGCTAATTGAAGCTTTCTTT